This T cell receptor (beta chain) was sequenced in a study of blood T cell repertoires in COVID-19. Study summary: Samples of COVID-19 (acute and convalescent) were obtained from the United States, Italy and Spain. Sources were T cells, B-cell-depleted T cells, or PBMCs; the material itself was cDNA or gDNA.

The germline V gene encodes CDR1 MNHEY and CDR2 SVGEGT. This CDR3 has 12 residues. The ends lost 5 bases at V and 6 bases at J; junction bases unmatched: 4. Authors' data handling: Amplification of reference gene primers provided the estimated nucleated cell counts. Clones were sequenced by immunoSEQ multiplex PCR, and TCRdb holds only the in-frame ones, with some missing. V, J and clone size are those of that table, while D and trimming were read from the DNA. The sample holds over 150,000 clones, approximately 90% seen once. The chain has TRBV6-2 or TRBV6-3 and TRBJ2-7, with 7 bases lining up with TRBD1. The TCR comes from a man aged 50 to 59 with acute or convalescent COVID-19. Input material: peripheral blood. Here the CDR3 DNA reads TGTGCCAGCAGTATACAGGGGATCGAGCAGTACTTC. Translation gives CASSIQGIEQYF.